This T cell receptor beta chain was retrieved from a study of T-cell memory formation after mild COVID-19. As for this clonotype: Antigen: not known.

General study findings and limits: Contracting clones from day 15 to 85 showed balanced CD4/CD8; later expanders favored CD4+. Contracting CD4+ clones were located mainly in CM and EM, and CD8+ clones in EMRA.

In TCRdb, the 5' RACE reads were re-called with MiXCR into one record per CDR3 protein. The sample lists fewer than 350,000 distinct CDR3 sequences, approximately 15% occurring once. V lost 5 bases, J lost 9 bases, and 20 bases lay in between. CDR3 length equals 15 residues. In germline, CDR1 is SEHNR, CDR2 FQNEAQ (reference sequence). This sequence was found in a man aged 18 to 30 who had mild COVID-19 (a few samples of this study predate the infection). Cell type and time point are not known. This sequence joins TRBV7-9 and TRBJ1-5, with a tentative D call TRBD1 (5 bases). The sequencing input was PBMCs or a T cell subset sorted from them (not recorded which). The DNA of the CDR3 is TGTGCCAGCAGCGGGTGGGCGTGGGGGTCTGGGCCCCAGCATTTT. It translates to CASSGWAWGSGPQHF.